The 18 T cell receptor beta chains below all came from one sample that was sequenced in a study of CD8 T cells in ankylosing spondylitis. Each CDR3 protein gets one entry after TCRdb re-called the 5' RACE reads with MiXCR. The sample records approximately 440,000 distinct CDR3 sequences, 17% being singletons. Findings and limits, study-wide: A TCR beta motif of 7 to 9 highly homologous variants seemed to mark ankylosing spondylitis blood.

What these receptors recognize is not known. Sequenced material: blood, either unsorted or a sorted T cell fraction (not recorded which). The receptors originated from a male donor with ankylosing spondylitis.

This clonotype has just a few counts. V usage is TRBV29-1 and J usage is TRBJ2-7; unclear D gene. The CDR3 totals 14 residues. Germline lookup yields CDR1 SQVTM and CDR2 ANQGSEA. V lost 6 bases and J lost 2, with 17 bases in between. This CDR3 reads CSVTKGTPTYEQYF. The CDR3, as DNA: TGCAGCGTCACGAAGGGAACTCCTACCTACGAGCAGTACTTC.

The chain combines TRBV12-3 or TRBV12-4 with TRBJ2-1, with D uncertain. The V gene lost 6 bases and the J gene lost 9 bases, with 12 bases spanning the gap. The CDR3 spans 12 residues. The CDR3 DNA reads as TGTGCCAGCAGACCCTCTTGGTTTGAGCAGTTCTTC. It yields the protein CASRPSWFEQFF.

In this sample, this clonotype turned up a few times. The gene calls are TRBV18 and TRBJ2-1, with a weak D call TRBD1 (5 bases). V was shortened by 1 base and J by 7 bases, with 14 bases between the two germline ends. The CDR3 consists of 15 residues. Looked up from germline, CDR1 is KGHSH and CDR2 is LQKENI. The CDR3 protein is CASSPQGPHGNEQFF. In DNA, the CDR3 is TGTGCCAGCTCACCACAGGGGCCGCATGGAAATGAGCAGTTCTTC.

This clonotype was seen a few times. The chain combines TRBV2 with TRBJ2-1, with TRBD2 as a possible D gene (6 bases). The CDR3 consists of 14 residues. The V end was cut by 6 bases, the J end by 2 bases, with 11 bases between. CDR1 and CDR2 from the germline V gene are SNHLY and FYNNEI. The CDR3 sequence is CASRDSGPYNEQFF. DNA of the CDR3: TGTGCCAGCAGGGATAGCGGCCCCTACAATGAGCAGTTCTTC.

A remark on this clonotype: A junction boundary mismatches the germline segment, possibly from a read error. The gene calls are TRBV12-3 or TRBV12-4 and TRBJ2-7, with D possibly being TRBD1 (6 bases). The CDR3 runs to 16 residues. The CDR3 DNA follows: TGTGCCAGCAGCCCACAAAGCCACAGGGCCAGCTCCGAGCAGTGCTTC. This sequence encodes CASSPQSHRASSEQCF.

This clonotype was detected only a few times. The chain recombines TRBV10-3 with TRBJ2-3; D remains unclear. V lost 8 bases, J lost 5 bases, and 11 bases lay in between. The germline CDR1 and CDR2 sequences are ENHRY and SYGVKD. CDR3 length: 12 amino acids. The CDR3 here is CAIEGRGDTQYF. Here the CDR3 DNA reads TGTGCCATCGAAGGGCGCGGAGATACGCAGTATTTT.

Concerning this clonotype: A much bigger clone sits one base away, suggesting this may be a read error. CDR3 loop: CASSAGLNNEKLFF. The CDR3, as DNA: TGTGCCAGCAGTGCCGGACTAAATAATGAAAAACTGTTTTTT. The gene calls are TRBV12-3 or TRBV12-4 and TRBJ1-4; D is undetermined. The CDR3 sequence is 14 residues long. V gave up 5 bases and J gave up 4 bases, with 11 bases separating them.

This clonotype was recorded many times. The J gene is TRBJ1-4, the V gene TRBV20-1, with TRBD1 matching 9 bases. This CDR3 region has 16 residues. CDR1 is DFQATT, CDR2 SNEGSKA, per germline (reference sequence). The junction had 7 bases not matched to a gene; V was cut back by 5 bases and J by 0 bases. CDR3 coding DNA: TGCAGTGCTGGGACAGGGACCCTTGCAACTAATGAAAAACTGTTTTTT. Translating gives CSAGTGTLATNEKLFF.

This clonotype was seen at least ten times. The CDR3: CASSPGILTYEQYF. CDR3 in DNA: TGTGCCAGCAGTCCCGGGATTTTAACCTACGAGCAGTACTTC. The chain couples TRBV12-3 or TRBV12-4 to TRBJ2-7; the D gene is possibly TRBD2 (5 bases). The CDR3 runs 14 residues. Trimming took off 5 bases at V and 2 bases at J, with 13 bases between the two ends.

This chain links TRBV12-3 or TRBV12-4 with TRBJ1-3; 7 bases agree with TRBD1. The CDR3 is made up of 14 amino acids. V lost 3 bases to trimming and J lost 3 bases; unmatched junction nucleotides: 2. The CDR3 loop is CASSFAGGGNTIYF. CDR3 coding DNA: TGTGCCAGCAGTTTTGCAGGGGGTGGAAACACCATATATTTT.

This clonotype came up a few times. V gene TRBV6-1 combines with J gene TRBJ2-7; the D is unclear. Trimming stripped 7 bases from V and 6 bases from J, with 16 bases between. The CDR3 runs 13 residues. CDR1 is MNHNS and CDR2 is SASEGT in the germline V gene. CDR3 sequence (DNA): TGTGCCAGCATACGAGGTGAGGCAAGCGAGCAGTACTTC. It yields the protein CASIRGEASEQYF.

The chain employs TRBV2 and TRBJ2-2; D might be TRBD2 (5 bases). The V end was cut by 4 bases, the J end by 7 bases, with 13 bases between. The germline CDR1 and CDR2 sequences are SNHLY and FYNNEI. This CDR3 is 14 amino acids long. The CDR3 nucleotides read TGTGCCAGCAGTGCATCGGGGTCGGACGGGGAGCTGTTTTTT. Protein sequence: CASSASGSDGELFF.

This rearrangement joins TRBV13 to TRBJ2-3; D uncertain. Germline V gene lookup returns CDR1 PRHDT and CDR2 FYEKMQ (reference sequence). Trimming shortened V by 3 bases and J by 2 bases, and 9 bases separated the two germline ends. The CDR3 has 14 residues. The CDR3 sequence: CASSLKWTTDTQYF. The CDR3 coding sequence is TGTGCCAGCAGCTTGAAGTGGACCACAGATACGCAGTATTTT.

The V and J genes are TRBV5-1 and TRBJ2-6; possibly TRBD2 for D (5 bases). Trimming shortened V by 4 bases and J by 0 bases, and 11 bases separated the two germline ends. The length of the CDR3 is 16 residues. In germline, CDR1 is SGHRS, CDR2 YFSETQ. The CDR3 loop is CASSRVASSGANVLTF. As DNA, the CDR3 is TGCGCCAGCAGCCGGGTAGCGAGCTCTGGGGCCAACGTCCTGACTTTC.

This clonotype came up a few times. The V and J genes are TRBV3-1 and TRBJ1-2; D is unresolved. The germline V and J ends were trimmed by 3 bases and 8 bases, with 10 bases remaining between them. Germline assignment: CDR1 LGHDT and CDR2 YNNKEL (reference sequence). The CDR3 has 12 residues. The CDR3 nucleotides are TGTGCCAGCAGCCACACAAAACAGGGCTACACCTTC. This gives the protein CASSHTKQGYTF.

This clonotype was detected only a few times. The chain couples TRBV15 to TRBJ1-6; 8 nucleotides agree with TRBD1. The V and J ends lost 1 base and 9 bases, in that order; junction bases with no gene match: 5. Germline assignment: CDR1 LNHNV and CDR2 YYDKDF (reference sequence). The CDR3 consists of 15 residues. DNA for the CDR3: TGTGCCACCAGCAGAGGAGGACAGGGTTCTTCACCCCTCCACTTT. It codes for CATSRGGQGSSPLHF.

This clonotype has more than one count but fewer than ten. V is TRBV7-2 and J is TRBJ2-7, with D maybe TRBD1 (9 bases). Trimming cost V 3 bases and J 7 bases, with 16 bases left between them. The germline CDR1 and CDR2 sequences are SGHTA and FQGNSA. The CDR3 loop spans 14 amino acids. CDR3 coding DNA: TGTGCCAGCAGCTTGGACAGGGGCGGGGGGGAGCAGTACTTC. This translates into CASSLDRGGGEQYF.

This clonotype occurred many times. This CDR3 is CASSLVGGDQAFF. The DNA of the CDR3 is TGCGCCAGCAGCTTGGTCGGGGGAGACCAAGCTTTCTTT. The rearrangement uses TRBV5-1 and TRBJ1-1; D is possibly TRBD1 (5 bases). The V and J ends lost 0 bases and 9 bases respectively, with 12 bases between them. Germline CDR1 SGHRS, CDR2 YFSETQ. This CDR3 has 13 amino acids.